What follows are 7 T cell receptor beta chains derived from one specimen sequenced in a study of cytomegalovirus exposure and HLA in healthy donors. The PCR ran on 60 Vbeta and 13 Jbeta primers. TCRdb keeps only in-frame clones here, not all; method: immunoSEQ multiplex PCR. The table records around 200,000 clones, 80% to 85% of them present only once. The sequenced sample was PBMCs. All receptors come from a man between 35 and 55 years old in good health and CMV-seropositive.

This rearrangement joins TRBV6-5 to TRBJ1-2; 7 positions match TRBD1. Unmatched junction bases numbered 13, after V lost 6 bases and J lost 6 bases. Germline lookup yields CDR1 MNHEY and CDR2 SVGAGI. CDR3 length: 15 residues. The CDR3 DNA sequence: TGTGCCAGCAGACGCACCGGGACAGCTAGACATGGCTACACCTTC. This translates into CASRRTGTARHGYTF.

The chain couples TRBV29-1 to TRBJ1-6; tentative D call: TRBD1 (5 bases). There are 13 residues in the CDR3. Trimming cost V 6 bases and J 6 bases, with 12 bases left between them. Germline CDR1 and CDR2: SQVTM and ANQGSEA. The CDR3 here is CSVAAGRNSPLHF. In DNA, the CDR3 is TGCAGCGTGGCGGCAGGGCGTAATTCACCCCTCCACTTT.

This rearrangement joins TRBV7-6 to TRBJ2-5, with 8 bases lining up with TRBD1. Trimming removed 5 bases from V and 1 base from J; junction bases left unmatched: 6. Germline V CDR1 and CDR2: SGHVS, FNYEAQ. This CDR3 is 15 amino acids long. The CDR3 DNA sequence: TGTGCCAGCAGCACCAGGGGGCGCCTCCAAGAGACCCAGTACTTC. Translating gives CASSTRGRLQETQYF. The variable domain in full, completed from reference TRBV7-6 and TRBJ2-5, reads GAGVSQSPRYKVTKRGQDVALRCDPISGHVSLYWYRQALGQGPEFLTYFNYEAQQDKSGLPNDRFSAERPEGSISTLTIQRTEQRDSAMYRCASSTRGRLQETQYFGPGTRLLVL.

Worth noting for this clone: A read error may produce the germline difference seen at one junction end. The chain is built from TRBV4-2 and TRBJ2-4, with D perhaps matching TRBD1 (7 bases). Germline V gene lookup returns CDR1 LGHNA and CDR2 YNFKEQ. The CDR3 length is 20 residues. This CDR3 reads CASSQDSRSAGQLAKNIRYF. CDR3 bases: TGTGCCAGCAGCCAAGATTCTCGAAGTGCGGGACAGCTAGCCAAAAACATTCGGTACTTC.

This clone was observed a handful of times. This sample includes further DNA sequences coding for the same CDR3. The gene calls are TRBV27 and TRBJ2-2; 8 nucleotides line up with TRBD2. V trimming: 3 bases; J trimming: 6 bases; junction bases outside the gene matches: 9. Germline CDR1 MNHEY, CDR2 SMNVEV (reference sequence). The length of the CDR3 is 16 residues. The CDR3 here is CASSLRGLAQSGELFF. The CDR3, as DNA: TGTGCCAGCAGTTTGCGAGGACTAGCCCAGTCCGGGGAGCTGTTTTTT.

The chain links TRBV12-5 to TRBJ2-5; the match to TRBD1 covers 8 bases. The CDR3 contains 13 residues. After removal of 6 bases from V and 5 bases from J, the junction contained 5 bases not matched to a gene. The V gene's germline CDR1 is LGHNT and CDR2 FRNRAP. The CDR3 spells CASGSGGRETQYF. Here the CDR3 DNA reads TGTGCTAGTGGATCAGGGGGCAGGGAGACCCAGTACTTC.

The rearrangement links TRBV6-1 to TRBJ1-5; D gene ambiguous. Trimming stripped 2 bases from V and 0 bases from J, with 5 bases between. The CDR3 runs to 14 residues. CDR1 MNHNS and CDR2 SASEGT come from the germline V gene. The CDR3 DNA reads as TGTGCCAGCAGTGAACAGGATAGCAATCAGCCCCAGCATTTT. Protein: CASSEQDSNQPQHF.